The 3 T cell receptor beta chains below all came from one sample that was sequenced in a study of shared clonotypes between healthy human individuals. TCRdb's table, derived via immunoSEQ multiplex PCR, lists solely in-frame clones and lacks some. The sample shows about 1,500,000 clones, roughly 97% of them seen only once. The sequenced sample was naive CD4+ T cells sorted from blood. Subset: CD45RA+ positively selected. The receptors were sampled from a young man in good health.

Only one count was recorded for this clone. The CDR3 sequence is CASSKGGDQETQYF. CDR3 nucleotides: TGTGCCAGCAGCAAGGGAGGGGACCAAGAGACCCAGTACTTC. The chain joins TRBV11-1 to TRBJ2-5, with 7 positions matching TRBD2. The CDR3 covers 14 residues. Per germline, CDR1 SGHAT and CDR2 FQDESV (reference sequence). V lost 5 bases to trimming and J lost 0 bases; unmatched junction nucleotides: 3.

The chain couples TRBV11-2 to TRBJ1-1; 8 nucleotides align to TRBD1. V was clipped by 6 bases and J by 0 bases; unmatched bases: 6. The V gene's germline CDR1 is SGHAT and CDR2 FQNNGV. CDR3 length equals 15 residues. CDR3 in amino acids: CASRQGELVNTEAFF. CDR3 nucleotides: TGTGCCAGCAGACAGGGGGAGTTGGTGAACACTGAAGCTTTCTTT.

The V gene is TRBV5-5, the J gene TRBJ2-5, with 7 bases lining up with TRBD1. Germline V CDR1 and CDR2: SGHKS, YYEKEE (reference sequence). J was trimmed by 3 bases and V by 1 base; bases with no gene match: 12. This CDR3 spans 17 amino acids. The CDR3 DNA follows: TGTGCCAGCAGCTTGAACCCGTCGACAGGGTTAGAAGAGACCCAGTACTTC. Its translation is CASSLNPSTGLEETQYF.